The 26 T cell receptor beta chains in this list originate from one sample, sequenced in a study of blood T cells in healthy people across ages. Through a sample-barcoded 5' primer and a J-beta primer mix, a second PCR was run for roughly 6 to 11 cycles. TCRdb called the 5' RACE reads again in MiXCR, with one record for every CDR3 protein. The table has about 650,000 distinct CDR3 sequences, roughly 30% seen once; the top ten hold about 16%. Sequencing was performed on blood. These receptors came from a woman at least 80 years old in good health.

The chain couples TRBV5-6 to TRBJ1-2; weak D call: TRBD1 (5 bases). Germline lookup yields CDR1 SGHDT and CDR2 YYEEEE. Trimming pared 4 bases from V and 5 bases from J, leaving 18 bases between. CDR3 size: 15 residues. CDR3 bases: TGTGCCAGCAGCCCGTCGCCAGGGTCCACTTATGGCTACACCTTC. Its translation is CASSPSPGSTYGYTF.

This clonotype was counted only a few times. V usage is TRBV30 and J usage is TRBJ1-5; a possible D gene is TRBD1 (5 bases). Germline V CDR1 and CDR2: GTSNPN, SVGIG (reference sequence). This CDR3 comprises 13 residues. V was pared by 0 bases and J by 5 bases, with 8 bases between. The CDR3 spells CAWSVGEDQPQHF. CDR3 bases: TGTGCCTGGAGTGTGGGGGAGGATCAGCCCCAGCATTTT.

This clonotype was counted at least ten times. The genes are TRBV7-3 and TRBJ2-5, with 8 bases aligning to TRBD2. The CDR3 sequence is 17 residues long. Germline CDR1 SGHTA, CDR2 FQGTGA. The junction had 9 bases not matched to a gene; V was cut back by 1 base and J by 2 bases. The CDR3 spells CASSLRGPGGVQETQYF. In DNA form, the CDR3 reads TGTGCCAGCAGCTTAAGGGGCCCGGGGGGGGTACAAGAGACCCAGTACTTC.

As concerns this clonotype: A much larger clonotype is one base distant, so this may be a read error. The chain is built from TRBV20-1 and TRBJ2-7, with TRBD2 matching 15 bases. The trim removed 1 base at V and 3 bases at J, leaving 1 base unmatched. The CDR3 is made up of 15 amino acids. The germline CDR1 and CDR2 sequences are DFQATT and SNEGSKA (reference sequence). This CDR3 is CSARAGLAGGYEQYF. Here the CDR3 DNA reads TGCAGTGCTAGAGCGGGACTAGCGGGGGGCTACGAGCAGTACTTC.

V is TRBV14 and J is TRBJ1-2, with D possibly TRBD1 on 5 matching bases. V was clipped by 4 bases and J by 7 bases, with 10 bases between them. The CDR3 is made up of 12 amino acids. CDR1 is SGHDN, CDR2 FVKESK, per germline. This chain's CDR3 is CASSPSGVGYTF. The CDR3 DNA reads TGTGCCAGCAGCCCCTCGGGGGTTGGCTACACCTTC. The variable domain in full, with the rest retrieved from reference TRBV14 and TRBJ1-2, is EAGVTQFPSHSVIEKGQTVTLRCDPISGHDNLYWYRRVMGKEIKFLLHFVKESKQDESGMPNNRFLAERTGGTYSTLKVQPAELEDSGVYFCASSPSGVGYTFGSGTRLTVV.

This clonotype was counted ten times or more. The rearrangement joins TRBV20-1 to TRBJ2-7, with TRBD1 identical over 7 bases. Germline V gives CDR1 DFQATT, CDR2 SNEGSKA (reference sequence). V gave up 8 bases and J gave up 5 bases; unmatched junction bases: 15. This CDR3 has 14 amino acids. Here the CDR3 reads CSSPLGRGNNEQYF. In nucleotides, the CDR3 is TGCAGTTCGCCCCTCGGCAGGGGGAACAACGAGCAGTACTTC.

The genes are TRBV30 and TRBJ2-7, with D perhaps TRBD1 (7 bases). CDR1 GTSNPN and CDR2 SVGIG come from the germline V gene (reference sequence). The V end lost 5 bases, the J end lost 6 bases, and 20 bases lay between the germline ends. The CDR3 totals 14 residues. The CDR3 is CAWGLQGFGGEQYF. The CDR3 DNA is TGTGCCTGGGGATTACAGGGGTTCGGGGGCGAGCAGTACTTC.

This clonotype turned up a few times. The V and J genes are TRBV18 and TRBJ2-1; 10 nucleotides agree with TRBD1. Trimming took 3 bases from V and 2 from J; bases not matched to a gene: 7. The germline V gene has CDR1 KGHSH and CDR2 LQKENI. The CDR3 is 17 residues long. The CDR3 sequence: CASSPPRGQGTYNEQFF. The DNA for the CDR3 is TGTGCCAGCTCACCGCCTCGGGGACAGGGGACCTACAATGAGCAGTTCTTC.

Turning to this clonotype: A much larger clonotype is one base distant, so this may be a read error. This chain uses TRBV12-3 or TRBV12-4 with TRBJ2-7; possibly TRBD1 or TRBD2 for D (7 bases each). Trimming took 1 base from V and 7 from J, leaving 20 bases between them. The CDR3 totals 16 residues. The CDR3 spells CASSLDQGGASNEQYF. CDR3 sequence (DNA): TGTGCCAGCAGTTTAGATCAGGGGGGGGCCTCCAATGAGCAGTACTTC.

This clonotype was detected many times. The V and J genes are TRBV6-6 and TRBJ2-3; TRBD1 agrees at 8 bases. CDR1 and CDR2 from the germline V gene are MNHNY and SVGAGI (reference sequence). This CDR3 has 12 amino acids. The V segment lost 10 bases and the J segment 4 bases; nucleotides outside the gene matches: 4. CDR3 residues: CATGQGPDTQYF. The CDR3 nucleotides are TGTGCCACAGGACAGGGACCAGATACGCAGTATTTT.

This clonotype came up many times. This chain links TRBV4-2 with TRBJ2-3, with 12 bases fitting TRBD2. There are 16 residues in the CDR3. V lost 5 bases to trimming and J lost 4 bases; unmatched junction nucleotides: 7. Germline V lookup: CDR1 LGHNA, CDR2 YNFKEQ. The CDR3 here is CASSNPSGGAADTQYF. DNA for the CDR3: TGTGCCAGCAGCAACCCTAGCGGGGGGGCCGCAGATACGCAGTATTTT.

The chain uses TRBV7-9 and TRBJ2-3; D gene ambiguous. The germline V gene has CDR1 SEHNR and CDR2 FQNEAQ (reference sequence). The ends were cut back, 7 bases at V and 4 bases at J, with 18 bases in the middle. CDR3 length equals 15 residues. CDR3 amino acids: CASNSDLSASDTQYF. In nucleotides, the CDR3 is TGTGCCAGCAACTCGGACCTCTCAGCATCAGATACGCAGTATTTT. Full variable domain (remainder filled in from reference TRBV7-9 and TRBJ2-3): DTGVSQNPRHKITKRGQNVTFRCDPISEHNRLYWYRQTLGQGPEFLTYFQNEAQLEKSRLLSDRFSAERPKGSFSTLEIQRTEQGDSAMYLCASNSDLSASDTQYFGPGTRLTVL.

This clonotype was found many times. The CDR3, as DNA: TGCAGTGCTAGAGATGTAAAGGACCCACAAGAGACCCAGTACTTC. Translating it yields CSARDVKDPQETQYF. The rearrangement links TRBV20-1 to TRBJ2-5; unclear D gene. In germline, CDR1 is DFQATT, CDR2 SNEGSKA (reference sequence). The V end lost 0 bases, the J end lost 2 bases, and 13 bases lay between the germline ends. This CDR3 region has 15 residues.

This clonotype was counted once. V gene TRBV20-1 combines with J gene TRBJ1-4; D is unclear. The germline V gene has CDR1 DFQATT and CDR2 SNEGSKA (reference sequence). The CDR3 runs 15 residues. V shed 3 bases and J shed 0 bases, with 11 bases lying between them. CDR3 nucleotide sequence: TGCAGTGCTAGCGAAAACATTGCAACTAATGAAAAACTGTTTTTT. Translation: CSASENIATNEKLFF.

In its sample, this clonotype was seen many times. This chain links TRBV6-2 or TRBV6-3 with TRBJ2-5; 10 bases match TRBD2. Losses at the gene ends were 0 bases for V and 7 bases for J; bases not matched to a gene: 8. In germline, CDR1 is MNHEY, CDR2 SVGEGT. The CDR3 runs 16 residues. The CDR3 loop is CASSYSPSGGARTQYF. The CDR3 DNA follows: TGTGCCAGCAGTTACTCGCCAAGCGGGGGGGCCCGGACCCAGTACTTC.

To note about this clonotype: With a much larger clone just one base away, this may be a read error. The rearrangement links TRBV10-3 to TRBJ2-5, with unresolved D. This CDR3 is 12 amino acids long. CDR1 and CDR2 from the germline V gene are ENHRY and SYGVKD. The CDR3 is CATSVGKETQYF. CDR3 nucleotides: TGTGCCACCAGTGTGGGAAAAGAGACCCAGTACTTC.

To note about this clonotype: The junction and the germline gene differ at one end; a read error may be behind it. CDR3 in DNA: TGCGCCAGCAGCCTCCTTGGGGGGGGCTGGTACGGGCAGTACTTC. It translates to CASSLLGGGWYGQYF. J is TRBJ2-7 and V is TRBV5-1, with D possibly TRBD2 on 7 matching bases. Germline CDR1 reads SGHRS; CDR2 reads YFSETQ. This CDR3 comprises 15 residues.

The gene calls are TRBV20-1 and TRBJ1-6; weak D call: TRBD1 (5 bases). The CDR3 contains 14 residues. V was pared by 6 bases and J by 5 bases, with 14 bases between. The germline V gene has CDR1 DFQATT and CDR2 SNEGSKA (reference sequence). CDR3 loop: CSARRGNDNSPLHF. The CDR3 DNA sequence: TGCAGTGCCCGGAGGGGTAATGATAATTCACCCCTCCACTTT.

This clonotype has a handful of counts. The chain joins TRBV5-4 to TRBJ2-1; D call uncertain. The CDR3 is 15 amino acids. CDR1 and CDR2 from the germline V gene are SGHNT and YYREEE (reference sequence). V was clipped by 4 bases and J by 0 bases, with 11 bases between them. The CDR3 loop is CASSALPSSYNEQFF. DNA for the CDR3: TGTGCCAGCAGCGCACTTCCTTCCTCCTACAATGAGCAGTTCTTC.

The chain couples TRBV6-2 or TRBV6-3 to TRBJ2-7; 8 positions agree with TRBD1. The CDR3 has 14 residues. The V gene's germline CDR1 is MNHEY and CDR2 SVGEGT. V dropped 7 bases and J dropped 6; count of bases not matched to a gene: 11. The DNA of the CDR3 is TGTGCCAGCACCCAGGGGGCCCCCAGCTCCGAGCAGTACTTC. As protein: CASTQGAPSSEQYF.

This clonotype was recorded at least ten times. This chain links TRBV4-3 with TRBJ2-7; the D gene is possibly TRBD1 (5 bases). Trimming took off 0 bases at V and 4 bases at J, with 13 bases between the two ends. There are 15 residues in the CDR3. The V gene's germline CDR1 is LGHNA and CDR2 YSLEER. The CDR3 region has the DNA TGCGCCAGCAGCCAAGAATGGCAGGGCCGATACGAGCAGTACTTC. As protein: CASSQEWQGRYEQYF.

This chain joins TRBV24-1 and TRBJ2-1; 8 bases map to TRBD2. CDR3 length: 16 residues. V dropped 0 bases and J dropped 6; count of bases not matched to a gene: 6. Germline CDR1 KGHDR, CDR2 SFDVKD. This CDR3 reads CATSDLRAGVLNEQFF. In DNA form, the CDR3 reads TGTGCCACCAGTGATTTGCGAGCGGGAGTTCTCAATGAGCAGTTCTTC.

At least ten counts were recorded for this clonotype. The chain links TRBV20-1 to TRBJ2-3; D gene unclear. The CDR3 sequence is 15 residues long. CDR1 and CDR2 (germline): DFQATT, SNEGSKA (reference sequence). V lost 0 bases and J lost 11, with 21 bases in between. DNA of the CDR3: TGCAGTGCTAGAGATTTGCAGGAGTTATACGTGGGGCAGTATTTT. This codes for CSARDLQELYVGQYF.

With respect to this clonotype: A much bigger clone sits one base away, suggesting this may be a read error. This chain joins TRBV11-2 and TRBJ2-7; D unclear. The CDR3 extends over 12 amino acids. V lost 5 bases, J lost 7 bases, and 12 bases lay in between. From germline, CDR1 is SGHAT and CDR2 FQNNGV. The CDR3 sequence: CASSKERNEQYF. DNA for the CDR3: TGTGCCAGCAGCAAAGAGAGGAATGAGCAGTACTTC.

The rearrangement joins TRBV7-2 to TRBJ2-5, with a possible D match to TRBD2 (6 bases). Germline V gene data show CDR1 as SGHTA and CDR2 as FQGNSA. V lost 2 bases and J 4 bases, leaving 14 bases between the germline ends. The CDR3 is 15 amino acids. The CDR3 nucleotides read TGTGCCAGCAGCTTATTCGCGGGGCCGAGAGAGACCCAGTACTTC. Translating it yields CASSLFAGPRETQYF. The variable domain in full, completed from reference TRBV7-2 and TRBJ2-5, reads GAGVSQSPSNKVTEKGKDVELRCDPISGHTALYWYRQSLGQGLEFLIYFQGNSAPDKSGLPSDRFSAERTGGSVSTLTIQRTQQEDSAVYLCASSLFAGPRETQYFGPGTRLLVL.

There are many counts of this clonotype. This chain joins TRBV6-2 or TRBV6-3 and TRBJ2-7, with 11 bases fitting TRBD1. V lost 6 bases, J lost 6 bases, and 4 bases stayed unmatched. Per the germline V gene, CDR1 is MNHEY and CDR2 is SVGEGT. The CDR3 is made up of 13 amino acids. The CDR3 loop is CASRSGTGGEQYF. The CDR3 nucleotides read TGTGCCAGCAGGTCCGGGACAGGGGGCGAGCAGTACTTC.